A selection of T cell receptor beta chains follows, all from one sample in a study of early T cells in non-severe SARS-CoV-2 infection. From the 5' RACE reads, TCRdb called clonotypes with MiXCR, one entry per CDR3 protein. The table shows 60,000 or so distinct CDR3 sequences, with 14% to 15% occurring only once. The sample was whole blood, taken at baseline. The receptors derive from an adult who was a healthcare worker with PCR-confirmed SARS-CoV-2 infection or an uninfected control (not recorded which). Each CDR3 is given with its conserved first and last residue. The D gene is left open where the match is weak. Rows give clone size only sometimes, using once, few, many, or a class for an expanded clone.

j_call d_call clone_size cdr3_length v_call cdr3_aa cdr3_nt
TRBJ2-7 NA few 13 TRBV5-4 CASSLRRGYEQYF TGTGCCAGCAGCTTGAGGAGGGGTTACGAGCAGTACTTC
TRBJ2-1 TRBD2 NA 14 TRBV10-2 CASSEVGRGNEQFF TGCGCCAGCAGTGAAGTAGGGAGGGGTAATGAGCAGTTCTTC
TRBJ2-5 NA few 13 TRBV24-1 CATSEPIAKTQYF TGTGCCACCAGTGAACCCATCGCGAAGACCCAGTACTTC
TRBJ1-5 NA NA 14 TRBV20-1 CSARDTAGAQPQHF TGCAGTGCTAGAGATACGGCAGGGGCTCAGCCCCAGCATTTT
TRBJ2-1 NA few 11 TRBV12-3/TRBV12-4 CASSFINEQFF TGTGCCAGCAGTTTTATTAATGAGCAGTTCTTC
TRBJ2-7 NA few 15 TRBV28 CASSLAGAESYEQYF TGTGCCAGCAGCCTAGCTGGGGCAGAATCCTACGAGCAGTACTTC
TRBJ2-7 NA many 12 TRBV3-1 CASSQVEHEQYF TGTGCCAGCAGCCAAGTCGAGCACGAGCAGTACTTC
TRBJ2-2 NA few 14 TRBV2 CASSESRSTGELFF TGTGCCAGCAGTGAAAGCAGGAGCACCGGGGAGCTGTTTTTT
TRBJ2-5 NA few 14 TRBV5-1 CASSPGHDQETQYF TGCGCCAGCAGCCCGGGACACGACCAAGAGACCCAGTACTTC
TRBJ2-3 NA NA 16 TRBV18 CASSPGQGGYTDTQYF TGTGCCAGCTCACCCGGACAAGGGGGTTACACAGATACGCAGTATTTT
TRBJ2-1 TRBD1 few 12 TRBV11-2 CAVAETGDEQFF TGTGCCGTCGCCGAGACAGGGGATGAGCAGTTCTTC
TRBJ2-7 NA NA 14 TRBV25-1 CASYRQAGLYEQYF TGTGCCTCCTATCGACAGGCCGGGCTCTACGAGCAGTACTTC
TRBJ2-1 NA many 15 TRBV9 CASSASPFSYNEQFF TGTGCCAGCAGCGCCTCTCCGTTCTCCTACAATGAGCAGTTCTTC
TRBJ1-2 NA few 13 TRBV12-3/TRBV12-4 CASSPGPPAGYTF TGTGCCAGCAGTCCTGGACCCCCGGCTGGCTACACCTTC